The T cell receptor (beta chain) under discussion was sequenced for a study of blood T cell repertoires in COVID-19. In the study overall: PBMCs, B-cell-depleted T cells, or T cells provided the cDNA or gDNA that made up the material.

Libraries were prepared by immunoSEQ multiplex PCR; TCRdb keeps only in-frame clonotypes and omits some of them. Among about 250,000 clones listed, around 82% were seen once. CDR1 is SGHAT, CDR2 FQNNGV, per germline. The V end lost 0 bases, the J end lost 5 bases, and 8 bases lay between the germline ends. The CDR3 runs to 14 residues. The sequencing sample was made of peripheral blood. The gene calls are TRBV11-2 and TRBJ2-1; no clear D gene. The clonotype originates from a human donor with COVID-19, enrolled during active disease. The donor label of this sample is uncertain. CDR3 protein: CASSLDTNNNEQFF. The CDR3 DNA reads as TGTGCCAGCAGCTTAGATACTAACAACAATGAGCAGTTCTTC.